Listed here are 16 T cell receptor beta chains from one sample, sequenced in a study of blood T cell repertoires in COVID-19. Libraries were prepared by immunoSEQ multiplex PCR; TCRdb keeps only in-frame clonotypes and omits some of them. This sample has a few hundred thousand clones, with roughly 80% found just once. Sample: peripheral blood. Receptors originate from a woman aged 18-29 years with acute or convalescent COVID-19.

This clone was seen only once. The rearrangement uses TRBV15 and TRBJ2-7; 10 nucleotides align to TRBD2. Germline V gene lookup returns CDR1 LNHNV and CDR2 YYDKDF (reference sequence). The V and J ends lost 1 base and 3 bases, in that order; junction bases with no gene match: 9. The CDR3 loop spans 17 amino acids. This CDR3 reads CATSRGLAGDLGYEQYF. CDR3 nucleotide sequence: TGTGCCACCAGCAGAGGGCTAGCGGGAGATTTGGGCTACGAGCAGTACTTC.

V is TRBV5-6 and J is TRBJ2-2; TRBD2 agrees at 8 bases. The germline gives CDR1 SGHDT, CDR2 YYEEEE. This CDR3 region has 13 residues. V was pared by 5 bases and J by 6 bases, with 3 bases of the junction left unmatched. The CDR3 spells CASRGLVAGELFF. The CDR3 coding sequence is TGTGCCAGCAGGGGACTAGTGGCCGGGGAGCTGTTTTTT.

This chain joins TRBV5-1 and TRBJ1-2; perhaps TRBD1 as D (6 bases). CDR3 length equals 13 residues. Between the trimmed V and J ends, which lost 3 bases and 2 bases, there was a span of 8 bases. Germline V CDR1 and CDR2: SGHRS, YFSETQ. The CDR3 region is CASSSGQNYGYTF. The CDR3 DNA reads as TGCGCCAGCAGCTCCGGACAGAACTATGGCTACACCTTC.

V and J are TRBV12-3 or TRBV12-4 and TRBJ2-3; D gene unclear. This CDR3 is 12 amino acids long. The V and J ends lost 7 bases and 1 base respectively, with 6 bases between them. In DNA form, the CDR3 reads TGTGCCAGCACAAGCGGCACAGATACGCAGTATTTT. It encodes CASTSGTDTQYF.

The V and J genes are TRBV27 and TRBJ2-7; no definite D call. V shed 2 bases and J shed 3 bases, with 8 bases lying between them. Per germline, CDR1 MNHEY and CDR2 SMNVEV (reference sequence). The length of the CDR3 is 13 residues. The CDR3 bases are TGTGCCAGCAGTTTACGACTGAACTACGAGCAGTACTTC. Residues: CASSLRLNYEQYF.

This clone has only one observation. This sequence joins TRBV7-6 and TRBJ2-7; tentatively, D is TRBD2 (8 bases). This CDR3 has 21 residues. Germline V gene data show CDR1 as SGHVS and CDR2 as FNYEAQ. V was cut by 1 base and J by 4 bases, with 32 bases left in between. CDR3 loop: CASSLVGGQRGAGGMVYEQYF. DNA for the CDR3: TGTGCCAGCAGCTTAGTCGGGGGACAGCGAGGGGCGGGAGGCATGGTATACGAGCAGTACTTC.

V is TRBV9 and J is TRBJ2-2; 12 bases line up with TRBD2. The germline V gene has CDR1 SGDLS and CDR2 YYNGEE. Germline trimming cut 3 bases from V and 4 bases from J; bases unmatched to any gene: 7. The CDR3 has 17 amino acids. The CDR3 protein is CASSASGRALGTGELFF. The CDR3 DNA follows: TGTGCCAGCAGCGCTAGCGGGAGGGCCCTGGGCACCGGGGAGCTGTTTTTT.

This clone was detected only once. The chain has TRBV5-6 and TRBJ2-5; TRBD2 matches 10 bases. Germline CDR1 and CDR2: SGHDT and YYEEEE. V gave up 2 bases and J gave up 4 bases; unmatched junction bases: 5. The CDR3 loop spans 15 amino acids. CDR3 DNA sequence: TGTGCCAGCAGCTTTGAGCTAGCGGGAGTAGAGACCCAGTACTTC. Translated, it gives CASSFELAGVETQYF.

The J gene is TRBJ2-7, the V gene TRBV6-2 or TRBV6-3; 8 bases line up with TRBD2. The CDR3 runs to 15 residues. From germline, CDR1 is MNHEY and CDR2 SVGEGT. J was trimmed by 3 bases and V by 5 bases; bases with no gene match: 9. The CDR3 nucleotides are TGTGCCAGCAGTACAGAAGCGGGAGCATTCTACGAGCAGTACTTC. Protein product: CASSTEAGAFYEQYF.

This clone has more than one count but fewer than ten. For the CDR3, the DNA is TGTGCCAGTAGTGTTAGCGGGAGGGCACAGTATTTT. Protein sequence: CASSVSGRAQYF. J is TRBJ2-3 and V is TRBV19; 11 bases fit TRBD2. There are 12 residues in the CDR3. Germline assignment: CDR1 LNHDA and CDR2 SQIVND (reference sequence). Germline trimming cut 5 bases from V and 12 bases from J; bases unmatched to any gene: 4. Variable domain in full (rest from reference TRBV19 and TRBJ2-3): DGGITQSPKYLFRKEGQNVTLSCEQNLNHDAMYWYRQDPGQGLRLIYYSQIVNDFQKGDIAEGYSVSREKKESFPLTVTSAQKNPTAFYLCASSVSGRAQYFGPGTRLTVL.

The CDR3 sequence is CAISETGTLDEQYF. CDR3 sequence (DNA): TGTGCCATCAGTGAGACAGGGACCTTGGACGAGCAGTACTTC. The chain combines TRBV10-3 with TRBJ2-7; maybe TRBD1 (6 bases). This CDR3 comprises 14 residues. Per germline, CDR1 ENHRY and CDR2 SYGVKD. V was shortened by 2 bases and J by 5 bases, with 13 bases between the two germline ends.

The chain carries TRBV7-8 and TRBJ2-5; TRBD1 matches 7 bases. CDR1 and CDR2 from the germline V gene are SGHVS and FQNEAQ. The trim removed 4 bases at V and 3 bases at J, leaving 2 bases unmatched. CDR3 length equals 13 residues. Here the CDR3 DNA reads TGTGCCAGCAGCTCCGACAGGGAAGAGACCCAGTACTTC. It encodes CASSSDREETQYF.

This chain connects TRBV7-2 to TRBJ1-3, with D hard to call. Germline lookup yields CDR1 SGHTA and CDR2 FQGNSA. Trimming pared 6 bases from V and 0 bases from J, leaving 3 bases between. This CDR3 is 12 amino acids long. The CDR3 sequence: CASRASGNTIYF. CDR3 bases: TGTGCCAGCAGGGCCTCTGGAAACACCATATATTTT.

The chain couples TRBV5-6 to TRBJ2-5; 7 bases are shared with TRBD1. V lost 0 bases and J lost 5; bases outside the gene matches: 10. Germline values: CDR1 SGHDT, CDR2 YYEEEE. The length of the CDR3 is 16 residues. CDR3 coding DNA: TGTGCCAGCAGCTTGGTAGGGGGCGAGTTTTCGGAGACCCAGTACTTC. Translated, it gives CASSLVGGEFSETQYF.

The chain is built from TRBV18 and TRBJ2-5; 12 bases align to TRBD2. J gave up 2 bases and V 0 bases, and 10 bases lay outside the gene matches. The CDR3 sequence is 19 residues long. The V gene's germline CDR1 is KGHSH and CDR2 LQKENI. The CDR3 coding sequence is TGTGCCAGCTCACCACCGGCCGCTAGCGGGAGGGTGCGGCAAGAGACCCAGTACTTC. Encoded protein: CASSPPAASGRVRQETQYF.

The chain combines TRBV5-1 with TRBJ2-3; 7 bases are shared with TRBD2. Germline V CDR1 and CDR2: SGHRS, YFSETQ. The CDR3 spans 16 residues. With V trimmed by 4 bases and J by 2 bases, 10 bases remained unmatched. The CDR3: CASSPQPGLLTDTQYF. CDR3 nucleotide sequence: TGCGCCAGCAGCCCCCAGCCGGGACTACTCACAGATACGCAGTATTTT.